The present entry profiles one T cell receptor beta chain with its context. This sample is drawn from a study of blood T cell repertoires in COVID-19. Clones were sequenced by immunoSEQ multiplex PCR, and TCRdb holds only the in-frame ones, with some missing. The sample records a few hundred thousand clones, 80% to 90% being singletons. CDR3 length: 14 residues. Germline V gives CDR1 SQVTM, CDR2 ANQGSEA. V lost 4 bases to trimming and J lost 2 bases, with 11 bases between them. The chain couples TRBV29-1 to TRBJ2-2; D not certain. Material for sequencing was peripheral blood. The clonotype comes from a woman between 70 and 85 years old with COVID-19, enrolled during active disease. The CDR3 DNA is TGCAGCGTTGGAGGCCCTGCCAACACCGGGGAGCTGTTTTTT. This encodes CSVGGPANTGELFF.